The sequence of this T cell receptor (beta chain) was determined in a study of blood T cell repertoires in COVID-19. On the study more broadly: Samples of COVID-19 (acute and convalescent) were obtained from the United States, Italy and Spain. PBMCs, B-cell-depleted T cells, or T cells were the source of the cDNA or gDNA that made up the material.

The CDR3 contains 13 residues. The germline V gene has CDR1 SGHDT and CDR2 YYEEEE. V lost 6 bases, J lost 7 bases, and 16 bases lay in between. In the original processing: Amplification from reference gene primers served as the basis for estimated nucleated cell counts. Sequenced by immunoSEQ multiplex PCR; TCRdb stores in-frame clones only, minus some. That table gives V, J and clone size, and the DNA gave D and trimming. The sample has almost 200,000 clones, 86% seen once; the top ten hold 0.78%. Input material: peripheral blood. This sequence joins TRBV5-6 and TRBJ1-1, with D perhaps matching TRBD1 (6 bases). The receptor comes from a woman aged 70 to 79 with acute or convalescent COVID-19. CDR3 residues: CASKPTGTYEAFF. The CDR3 DNA reads as TGTGCCAGCAAGCCGACCGGGACATATGAAGCTTTCTTT.